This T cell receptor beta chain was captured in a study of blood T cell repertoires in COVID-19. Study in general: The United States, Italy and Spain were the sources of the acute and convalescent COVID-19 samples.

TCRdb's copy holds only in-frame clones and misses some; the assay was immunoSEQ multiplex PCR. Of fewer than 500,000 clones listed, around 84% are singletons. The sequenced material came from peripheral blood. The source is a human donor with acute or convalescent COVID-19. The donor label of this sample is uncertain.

The CDR3 DNA sequence: TGTGCCAGCAGCCCTGACAGCATTGAAGCTTTCTTT. It is translated as CASSPDSIEAFF. The chain employs TRBV28 and TRBJ1-1, with a weak D call TRBD1 (5 bases). Germline lookup yields CDR1 MDHEN and CDR2 SYDVKM. V was clipped by 6 bases and J by 7 bases, with 12 bases between them. CDR3 size: 12 residues.